The rows below give T cell receptor beta chains drawn from one sample of a study of monozygotic twins with inflammatory bowel disease. TCRdb reprocessed the 5' RACE reads; each CDR3 protein has one entry and no DNA is given. The repertoire table contains 210,000 or so distinct CDR3 sequences. The specimen sequenced was blood. All receptors derive from a human donor with ulcerative colitis or Crohn's disease, or a healthy co-twin of an affected twin (not recorded which). Each CDR3 is given with its conserved first and last residue.

j_call: TRBJ2-3; v_call: TRBV6-2/TRBV6-3; cdr3_aa: CASSPWTSGISLSSQYF
j_call: TRBJ1-1; v_call: TRBV6-5; cdr3_aa: CASSSSRAPASAFF
j_call: TRBJ2-1; v_call: TRBV6-1; cdr3_aa: CASSSTSGVYNEQFF
j_call: TRBJ1-1; v_call: TRBV12-3/TRBV12-4; cdr3_aa: CASILTGTGREAFF
j_call: TRBJ2-4; v_call: TRBV7-2; cdr3_aa: CASSLELAALAKNIQYF
j_call: TRBJ2-2; v_call: TRBV28; cdr3_aa: CASSFDGGMNTGELFF
j_call: TRBJ2-4; v_call: TRBV20-1; cdr3_aa: CSAGTANIQYF
j_call: TRBJ1-1; v_call: TRBV7-3; cdr3_aa: CASSHGLNTEAFF
j_call: TRBJ2-5; v_call: TRBV7-9; cdr3_aa: CAGSLVGQGIETQYF
j_call: TRBJ1-5; v_call: TRBV2; cdr3_aa: CASSEVNSNQPQHF
j_call: TRBJ1-1; v_call: TRBV5-5; cdr3_aa: CASTQGNTEAFF
j_call: TRBJ1-5; v_call: TRBV5-1; cdr3_aa: CASSFGTGGNQPQHF
j_call: TRBJ2-7; v_call: TRBV28; cdr3_aa: CASSLLGGEQYF
j_call: TRBJ2-7; v_call: TRBV5-1; cdr3_aa: CASSLFDKGPYEQYF
j_call: TRBJ2-1; v_call: TRBV7-9; cdr3_aa: CASSRGGQISNEQFF
j_call: TRBJ1-2; v_call: TRBV7-2; cdr3_aa: CASSGRQGIGYTF
j_call: TRBJ2-5; v_call: TRBV20-1; cdr3_aa: CSASQMGTQYF
j_call: TRBJ2-3; v_call: TRBV4-1; cdr3_aa: CASSQSQRGSTDTQYF
j_call: TRBJ2-2; v_call: TRBV7-9; cdr3_aa: CASSFQAGELFF
j_call: TRBJ2-1; v_call: TRBV19; cdr3_aa: CASSTQGYNEQFF
j_call: TRBJ2-2; v_call: TRBV29-1; cdr3_aa: CSVEDRRSKTGELFF
j_call: TRBJ2-1; v_call: TRBV11-2; cdr3_aa: CASSLRSSGGARDEQFF
j_call: TRBJ2-2; v_call: TRBV12-3/TRBV12-4; cdr3_aa: CASSAGRGNTGELFF
j_call: TRBJ2-7; v_call: TRBV30; cdr3_aa: CAFRDYNYEQYF
j_call: TRBJ2-5; v_call: TRBV7-2; cdr3_aa: CASRISGGLQETQYF
j_call: TRBJ1-1; v_call: TRBV20-1; cdr3_aa: CSARTGLNTEAFF
j_call: TRBJ1-2; v_call: TRBV7-9; cdr3_aa: CASSPIGPNYEGTF
j_call: TRBJ1-1; v_call: TRBV19; cdr3_aa: CASSIRALVGMNTEAFF
j_call: TRBJ2-5; v_call: TRBV18; cdr3_aa: CASSPTTLETQYF
j_call: TRBJ2-3; v_call: TRBV20-1; cdr3_aa: CSAPHRVGGFTDTQYF